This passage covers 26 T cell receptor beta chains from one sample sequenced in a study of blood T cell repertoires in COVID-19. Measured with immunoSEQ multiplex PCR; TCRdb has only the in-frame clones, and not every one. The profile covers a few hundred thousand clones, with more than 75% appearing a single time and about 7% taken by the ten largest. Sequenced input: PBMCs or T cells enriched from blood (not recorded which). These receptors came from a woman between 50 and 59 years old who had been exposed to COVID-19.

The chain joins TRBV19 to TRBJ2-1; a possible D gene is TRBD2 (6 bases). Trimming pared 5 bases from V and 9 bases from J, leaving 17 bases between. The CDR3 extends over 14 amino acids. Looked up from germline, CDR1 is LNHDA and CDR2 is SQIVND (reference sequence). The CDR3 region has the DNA TGTGCCAGTAGTCCAACCGGGACTTTATTTGAGCAGTTCTTC. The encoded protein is CASSPTGTLFEQFF.

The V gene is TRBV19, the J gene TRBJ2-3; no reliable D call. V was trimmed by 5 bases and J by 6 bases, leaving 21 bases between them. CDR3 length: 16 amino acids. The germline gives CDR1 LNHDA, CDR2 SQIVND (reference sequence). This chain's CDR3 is CASSSTANSRADTQYF. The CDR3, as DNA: TGTGCCAGTAGTTCGACGGCAAACTCCCGAGCGGATACGCAGTATTTT.

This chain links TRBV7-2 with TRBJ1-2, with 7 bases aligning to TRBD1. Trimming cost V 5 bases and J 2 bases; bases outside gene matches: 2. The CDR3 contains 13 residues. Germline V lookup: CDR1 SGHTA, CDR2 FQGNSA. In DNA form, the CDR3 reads TGTGCCAGCAGCCCGGGACAGAACTATGGCTACACCTTC. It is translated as CASSPGQNYGYTF. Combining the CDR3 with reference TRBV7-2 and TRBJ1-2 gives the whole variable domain GAGVSQSPSNKVTEKGKDVELRCDPISGHTALYWYRQSLGQGLEFLIYFQGNSAPDKSGLPSDRFSAERTGGSVSTLTIQRTQQEDSAVYLCASSPGQNYGYTFGSGTRLTVV.

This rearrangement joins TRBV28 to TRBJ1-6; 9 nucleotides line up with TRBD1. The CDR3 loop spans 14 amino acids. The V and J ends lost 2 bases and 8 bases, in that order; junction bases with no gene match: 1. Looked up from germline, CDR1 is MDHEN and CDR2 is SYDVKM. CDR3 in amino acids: CASSLGTGYSPLHF. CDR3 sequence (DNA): TGTGCCAGCAGTTTAGGGACAGGGTATTCACCCCTCCACTTT.

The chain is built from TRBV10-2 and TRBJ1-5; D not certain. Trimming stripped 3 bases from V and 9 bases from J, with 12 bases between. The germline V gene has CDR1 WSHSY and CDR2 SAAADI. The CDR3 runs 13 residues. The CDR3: CASSEQRDRPQHF. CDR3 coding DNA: TGCGCCAGCAGTGAACAGAGGGATAGGCCCCAGCATTTT.

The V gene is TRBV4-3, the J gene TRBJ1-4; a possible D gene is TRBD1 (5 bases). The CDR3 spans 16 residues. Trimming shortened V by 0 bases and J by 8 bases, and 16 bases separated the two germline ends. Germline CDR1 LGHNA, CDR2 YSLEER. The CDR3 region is CASSQDHGGVGEKLFF. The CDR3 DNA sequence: TGCGCCAGCAGCCAAGATCATGGGGGGGTAGGAGAAAAACTGTTTTTT.

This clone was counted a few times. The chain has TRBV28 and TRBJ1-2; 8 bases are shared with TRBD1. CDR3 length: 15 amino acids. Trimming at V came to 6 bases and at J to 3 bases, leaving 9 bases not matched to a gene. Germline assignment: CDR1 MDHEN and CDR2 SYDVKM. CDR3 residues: CASSARQGSHYGYTF. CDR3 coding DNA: TGTGCCAGCAGCGCGAGACAGGGGTCTCACTATGGCTACACCTTC.

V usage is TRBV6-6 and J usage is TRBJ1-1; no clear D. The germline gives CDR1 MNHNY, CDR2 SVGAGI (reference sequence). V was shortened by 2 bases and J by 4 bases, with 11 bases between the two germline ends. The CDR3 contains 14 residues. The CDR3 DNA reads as TGTGCCAGCAGTTACGGAGAAAGAAGCACTGAAGCTTTCTTT. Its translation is CASSYGERSTEAFF.

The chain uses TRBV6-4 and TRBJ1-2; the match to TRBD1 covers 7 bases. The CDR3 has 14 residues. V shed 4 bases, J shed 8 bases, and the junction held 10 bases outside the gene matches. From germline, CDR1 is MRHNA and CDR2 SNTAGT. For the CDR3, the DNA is TGTGCCAGCAGTGCCAACAGGGGAATTGAGGGCTACACCTTC. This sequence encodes CASSANRGIEGYTF.

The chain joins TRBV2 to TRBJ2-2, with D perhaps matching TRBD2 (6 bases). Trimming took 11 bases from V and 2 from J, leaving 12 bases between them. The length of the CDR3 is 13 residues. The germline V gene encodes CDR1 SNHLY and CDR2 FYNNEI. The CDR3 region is CARRDLNTGELFF. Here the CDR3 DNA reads TGTGCCCGCCGGGACTTAAACACCGGGGAGCTGTTTTTT.

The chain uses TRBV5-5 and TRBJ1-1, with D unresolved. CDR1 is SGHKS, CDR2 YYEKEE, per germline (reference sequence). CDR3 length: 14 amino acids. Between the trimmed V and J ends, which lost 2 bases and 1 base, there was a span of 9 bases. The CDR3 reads CASSFSVRNTEAFF. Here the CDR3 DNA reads TGTGCCAGCAGCTTTAGCGTAAGGAACACTGAAGCTTTCTTT.

CDR3 region: CASSQRTDGDQPQHF. CDR3 coding DNA: TGTGCCAGCAGCCAAAGGACAGATGGGGATCAGCCCCAGCATTTT. This chain connects TRBV27 to TRBJ1-5; D is possibly TRBD1 (6 bases). Germline CDR1 MNHEY, CDR2 SMNVEV (reference sequence). This CDR3 comprises 15 residues. V was trimmed by 6 bases and J by 5 bases, leaving 17 bases between them.

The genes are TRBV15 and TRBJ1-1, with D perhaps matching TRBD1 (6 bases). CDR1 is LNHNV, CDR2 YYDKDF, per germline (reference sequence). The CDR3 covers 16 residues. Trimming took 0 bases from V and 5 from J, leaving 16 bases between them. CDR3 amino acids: CATSREDRRTGTEAFF. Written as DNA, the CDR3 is TGTGCCACCAGCAGAGAGGACAGACGAACGGGGACTGAAGCTTTCTTT.

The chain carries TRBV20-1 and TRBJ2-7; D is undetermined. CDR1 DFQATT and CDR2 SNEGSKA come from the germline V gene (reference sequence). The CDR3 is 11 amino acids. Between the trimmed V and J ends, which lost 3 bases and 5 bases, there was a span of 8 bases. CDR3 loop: CSASLSDEQYF. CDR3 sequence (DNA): TGCAGTGCTAGTTTGTCTGACGAGCAGTACTTC.

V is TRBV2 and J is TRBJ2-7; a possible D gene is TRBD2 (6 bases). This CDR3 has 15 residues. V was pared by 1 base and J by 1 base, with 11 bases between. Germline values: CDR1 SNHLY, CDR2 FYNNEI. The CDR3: CASSEGDSSSYEQYF. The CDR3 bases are TGTGCCAGCAGTGAAGGGGACTCCTCTTCCTACGAGCAGTACTTC.

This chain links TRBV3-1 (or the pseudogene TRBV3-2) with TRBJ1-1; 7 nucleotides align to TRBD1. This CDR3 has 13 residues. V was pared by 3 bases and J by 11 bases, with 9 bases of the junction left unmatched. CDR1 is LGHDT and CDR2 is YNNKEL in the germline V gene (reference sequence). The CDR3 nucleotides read TGTGCCAGCAGCCAGGGTCACAGGGGCGCGGCTTTCTTT. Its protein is CASSQGHRGAAFF.

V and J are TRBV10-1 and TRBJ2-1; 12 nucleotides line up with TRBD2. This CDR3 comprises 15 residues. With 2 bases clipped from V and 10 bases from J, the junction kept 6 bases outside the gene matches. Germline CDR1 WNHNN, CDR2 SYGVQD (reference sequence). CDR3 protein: CASSEGGLAGREQFF. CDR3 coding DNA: TGCGCCAGCAGTGAGGGGGGACTAGCGGGTAGGGAGCAGTTCTTC.

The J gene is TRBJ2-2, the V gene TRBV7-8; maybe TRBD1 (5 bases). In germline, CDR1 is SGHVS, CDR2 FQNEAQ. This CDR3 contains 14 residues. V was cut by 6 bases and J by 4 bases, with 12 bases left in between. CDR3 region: CASSWTTGTGELFF. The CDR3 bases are TGTGCCAGCAGTTGGACAACTGGCACCGGGGAGCTGTTTTTT.

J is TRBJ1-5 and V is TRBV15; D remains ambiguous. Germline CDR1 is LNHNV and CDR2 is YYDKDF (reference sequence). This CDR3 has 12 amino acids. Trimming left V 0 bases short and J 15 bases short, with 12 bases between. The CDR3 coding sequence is TGTGCCACCAGCAGAGATGAGAGGAGGCGGCATTTT. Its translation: CATSRDERRRHF.

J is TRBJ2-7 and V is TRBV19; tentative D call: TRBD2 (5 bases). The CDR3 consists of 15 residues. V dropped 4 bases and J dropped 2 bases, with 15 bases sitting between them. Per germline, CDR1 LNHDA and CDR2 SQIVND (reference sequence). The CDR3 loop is CASSTSTTGTYEQYF. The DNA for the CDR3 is TGTGCCAGTAGTACCTCAACGACGGGGACCTACGAGCAGTACTTC.

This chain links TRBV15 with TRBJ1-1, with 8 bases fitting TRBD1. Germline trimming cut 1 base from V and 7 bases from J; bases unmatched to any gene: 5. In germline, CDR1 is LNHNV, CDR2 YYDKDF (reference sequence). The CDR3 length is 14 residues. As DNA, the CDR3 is TGTGCCACCAGCAGAGTTCGGGACAGGTATGAAGCTTTCTTT. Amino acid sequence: CATSRVRDRYEAFF. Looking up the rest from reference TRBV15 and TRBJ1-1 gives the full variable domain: DAMVIQNPRYQVTQFGKPVTLSCSQTLNHNVMYWYQQKSSQAPKLLFHYYDKDFNNEADTPDNFQSRRPNTSFCFLDIRSPGLGDTAMYLCATSRVRDRYEAFFGQGTRLTVV.

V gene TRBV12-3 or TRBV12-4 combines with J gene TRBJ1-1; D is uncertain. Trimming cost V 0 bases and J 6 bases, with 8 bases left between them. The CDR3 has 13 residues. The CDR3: CASSLASFAEAFF. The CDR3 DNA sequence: TGTGCCAGCAGTTTAGCGTCGTTCGCTGAAGCTTTCTTT.

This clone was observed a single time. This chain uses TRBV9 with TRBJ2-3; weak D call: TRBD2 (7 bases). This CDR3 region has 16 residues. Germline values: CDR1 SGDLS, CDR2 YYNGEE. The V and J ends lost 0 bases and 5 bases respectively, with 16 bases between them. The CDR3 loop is CASSVAAGARGDTQYF. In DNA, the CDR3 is TGTGCCAGCAGCGTAGCTGCGGGGGCCCGAGGAGATACGCAGTATTTT.

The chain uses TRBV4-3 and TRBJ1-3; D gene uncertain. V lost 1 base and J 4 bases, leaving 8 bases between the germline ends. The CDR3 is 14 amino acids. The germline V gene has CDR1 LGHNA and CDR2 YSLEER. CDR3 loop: CASSQGGYGNTIYF. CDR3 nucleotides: TGCGCCAGCAGCCAAGGAGGGTACGGAAACACCATATATTTT.

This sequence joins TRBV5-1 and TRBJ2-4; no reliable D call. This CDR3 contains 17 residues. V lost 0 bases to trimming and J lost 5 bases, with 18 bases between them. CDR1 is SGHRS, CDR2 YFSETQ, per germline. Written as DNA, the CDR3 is TGCGCCAGCAGCTTGGGCCCTTTGCGCCGAGCGCAAAACATTCAGTACTTC. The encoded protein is CASSLGPLRRAQNIQYF.

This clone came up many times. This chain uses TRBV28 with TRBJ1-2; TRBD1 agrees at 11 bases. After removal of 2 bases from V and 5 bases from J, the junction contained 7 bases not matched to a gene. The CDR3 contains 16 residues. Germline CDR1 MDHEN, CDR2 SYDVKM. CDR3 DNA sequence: TGTGCCAGCAGTTTAGTCAGGACAGGGGGCGGGTATGGCTACACCTTC. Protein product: CASSLVRTGGGYGYTF.